Below are 7 T cell receptor beta chains sequenced from a single sample in a study of blood T cell repertoires in COVID-19. The data were produced by immunoSEQ multiplex PCR, yet TCRdb's version contains in-frame clones alone and is incomplete. The sample lists about 320,000 clones, around nine tenths seen once, with roughly 3.6% in the top ten. The sequencing sample was made of PBMCs or T cells enriched from blood (not recorded which). The receptors were gathered from a woman aged 25-40 years who had been exposed to COVID-19.

The V gene is TRBV10-3, the J gene TRBJ1-5; D possibly corresponds to TRBD1 (5 bases). The germline V gene has CDR1 ENHRY and CDR2 SYGVKD. The ends were cut back, 0 bases at V and 7 bases at J, with 22 bases in the middle. CDR3 length: 18 residues. The chain's CDR3 is CAISESPGAAGSGQPQHF. The CDR3 region has the DNA TGTGCCATCAGTGAGTCTCCCGGGGCCGCGGGGTCCGGACAGCCCCAGCATTTT.

V gene TRBV7-3 combines with J gene TRBJ2-1; D is perhaps TRBD2 (6 bases). The CDR3 consists of 14 residues. Trimming cost V 6 bases and J 5 bases, with 14 bases left between them. Germline CDR1 reads SGHTA; CDR2 reads FQGTGA. The CDR3 DNA sequence: TGTGCCAGCAGGCCAGGAGGGGTCCACAATGAGCAGTTCTTC. Translation: CASRPGGVHNEQFF.

This chain links TRBV13 with TRBJ2-1; unclear D gene. CDR3 length: 12 residues. Germline V gives CDR1 PRHDT, CDR2 FYEKMQ (reference sequence). V lost 5 bases and J lost 11, with 13 bases in between. Written as DNA, the CDR3 is TGTGCCAGCAGCGGGCACAAGCTAAAGCAGTTCTTC. Translation gives CASSGHKLKQFF.

The CDR3 region has the DNA TGTGCCAGTAACCGGGACAGCATCAATGAGCAGTTCTTC. This sequence encodes CASNRDSINEQFF. The chain carries TRBV5-4 and TRBJ2-1, with 7 bases fitting TRBD1. Germline V gene data show CDR1 as SGHNT and CDR2 as YYREEE (reference sequence). V lost 8 bases, J lost 6 bases, and 8 bases stayed unmatched. There are 13 residues in the CDR3.

This chain uses TRBV5-1 with TRBJ2-7, with TRBD2 as a possible D gene (6 bases). The length of the CDR3 is 14 residues. The germline V gene encodes CDR1 SGHRS and CDR2 YFSETQ. With 7 bases removed from V and 6 bases from J, the gap between germline ends came to 20 bases. The CDR3 sequence is CASGLLGSRSEQYF. CDR3 nucleotide sequence: TGCGCCAGCGGTCTCCTCGGGAGCCGATCCGAGCAGTACTTC.

The chain links TRBV7-8 to TRBJ2-1; 10 bases map to TRBD2. In germline, CDR1 is SGHVS, CDR2 FQNEAQ. The trim removed 2 bases at V and 9 bases at J, leaving 7 bases unmatched. This CDR3 has 15 residues. The CDR3, as DNA: TGTGCCAGCAGCTTACGAAGCGGGGGGGCCGGTGAGCAGTTCTTC. Its translation: CASSLRSGGAGEQFF. Variable domain in full (rest from reference TRBV7-8 and TRBJ2-1): GAGVSQSPRYKVAKRGQDVALRCDPISGHVSLFWYQQALGQGPEFLTYFQNEAQLDKSGLPSDRFFAERPEGSVSTLKIQRTQQEDSAVYLCASSLRSGGAGEQFFGPGTRLTVL.

J is TRBJ2-3 and V is TRBV5-1; 8 bases are a match to TRBD1. Germline lookup yields CDR1 SGHRS and CDR2 YFSETQ. The CDR3 consists of 15 residues. Losses at the gene ends were 2 bases for V and 4 bases for J; bases not matched to a gene: 6. The CDR3 coding sequence is TGCGCCAGCAGCTTAAACTCACAGGGGGCAGATACGCAGTATTTT. The encoded protein is CASSLNSQGADTQYF.